This TCR beta chain was profiled in a study of T cell repertoires in breast cancer. Study findings and constraints: Some 18 TCR pairs recurred across seven or more tumors but rarely in control blood.

The ends were cut back, 10 bases at V and 8 bases at J, with 12 bases in the middle. The CDR3 runs to 12 residues. Germline CDR1 and CDR2: MNHNS and SASEGT. Unpaired genes were suppressed by blocking oligonucleotides during a second nested PCR. MiXCR, run by TCRdb on the emulsion pairing reads, gives a single entry per CDR3 protein. The sample records about 40,000 distinct CDR3 sequences, less than 55% being singletons. Primers covering all TCR V genes were used in emulsion RT-PCR on CD8+ T cells. The sample holds a few counts of this clonotype. The antigen is not known. This chain links TRBV6-1 with TRBJ1-6; no reliable D call. The TCR originated in a pool of human donors with breast cancer or a healthy control (not recorded which). Specimen: CD8+ T cells. CDR3: CATRDWDSPLHF. The CDR3, as DNA: TGTGCCACCCGGGATTGGGATTCACCCCTCCACTTT.